What follows are 4 T cell receptor beta chains derived from one specimen sequenced in a study of OX40 agonist ivuxolimab in advanced cancers. Profiled with immunoSEQ multiplex PCR; TCRdb holds only in-frame clones, not every one. Among 100,000 to 120,000 clones listed, roughly 87% were seen once. This specimen was CD4+ or CD8+ T cells sorted from blood, taken in a trial of the OX40 agonist ivuxolimab. Receptors were obtained from an adult with an advanced solid tumor such as melanoma, head and neck, liver or kidney cancer.

Only one count was recorded for this clone. The gene calls are TRBV9 and TRBJ1-2; the D is unclear. The V end lost 0 bases, the J end lost 4 bases, and 13 bases lay between the germline ends. CDR1 and CDR2 (germline): SGDLS, YYNGEE. The CDR3 is made up of 15 amino acids. CDR3 amino acids: CASSVEGGYSYGYTF. The CDR3 DNA sequence: TGTGCCAGCAGCGTAGAAGGAGGGTACTCCTATGGCTACACCTTC.

The CDR3 DNA reads TGTGCCAGCAGCCCGGGACTAGTGGAGGAGCAGTACTTC. This gives the protein CASSPGLVEEQYF. This chain connects TRBV7-3 to TRBJ2-7, with 8 nucleotides matching TRBD2. Germline CDR1 and CDR2: SGHTA and FQGTGA. This CDR3 contains 13 residues. The J segment lost 7 bases and the V segment lost 5 bases, leaving 7 bases of the junction unmatched. The entire variable domain, with the rest obtained from reference TRBV7-3 and TRBJ2-7, is as follows: GAGVSQTPSNKVTEKGKYVELRCDPISGHTALYWYRQSLGQGPEFLIYFQGTGAADDSGLPNDRFFAVRPEGSVSTLKIQRTERGDSAVYLCASSPGLVEEQYFGPGTRLTVT.

V gene TRBV28 combines with J gene TRBJ2-2; 7 bases are a match to TRBD1. Germline V gene data show CDR1 as MDHEN and CDR2 as SYDVKM. CDR3 length equals 15 residues. Unmatched junction bases numbered 4, after V lost 6 bases and J lost 0 bases. The CDR3 region has the DNA TGTGCCAGCAGACGAGGGGGCGCGAACACCGGGGAGCTGTTTTTT. Protein: CASRRGGANTGELFF.

The chain joins TRBV4-1 to TRBJ2-1; no firm D call. The CDR3 covers 13 residues. CDR1 is MGHRA and CDR2 is YSYEKL in the germline V gene. The germline V and J ends were trimmed by 4 bases and 3 bases, with 7 bases remaining between them. The CDR3 protein is CASSPIGYNEQFF. The CDR3 nucleotides read TGCGCCAGCAGCCCGATTGGCTACAATGAGCAGTTCTTC.